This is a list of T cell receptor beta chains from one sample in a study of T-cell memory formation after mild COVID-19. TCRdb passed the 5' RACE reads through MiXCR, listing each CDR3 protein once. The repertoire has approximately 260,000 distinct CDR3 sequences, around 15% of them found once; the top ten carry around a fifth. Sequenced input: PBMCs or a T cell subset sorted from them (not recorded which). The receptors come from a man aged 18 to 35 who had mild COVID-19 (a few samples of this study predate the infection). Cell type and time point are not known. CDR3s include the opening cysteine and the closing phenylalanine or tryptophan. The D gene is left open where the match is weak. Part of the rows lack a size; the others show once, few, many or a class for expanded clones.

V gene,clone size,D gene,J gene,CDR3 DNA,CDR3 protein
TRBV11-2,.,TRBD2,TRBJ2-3,TGTGCCAGCAGAACAACTAGCGGACGTATTTCAGATACGCAGTATTTT,CASRTTSGRISDTQYF
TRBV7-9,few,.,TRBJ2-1,TGTGCCAGCAGCCCAGGGGATTGGCAGCCCTCCTACAATGAGCAGTTCTTC,CASSPGDWQPSYNEQFF
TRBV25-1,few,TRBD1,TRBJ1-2,TGTGCCAGCAGTGACCCCGAGACAGGGGGCGATGGCTACACCTTC,CASSDPETGGDGYTF
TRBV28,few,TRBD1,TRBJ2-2,TGTGCCAGCTTTGGACAGGGGAGATCCGGGGAGCTGTTTTTT,CASFGQGRSGELFF
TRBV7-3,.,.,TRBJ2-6,TGTGCCAGCAGCCAACAGAGCTCTGGGGCCAACGTCCTGACTTTC,CASSQQSSGANVLTF
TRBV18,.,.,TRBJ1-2,TGTGCCAGCTCACCAAGGGCACAGCAGCTTGGCTACACCTTC,CASSPRAQQLGYTF
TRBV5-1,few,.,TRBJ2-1,TGCGCCAGCAGCTTGTCCGGGGAACAGCAGTTCTTC,CASSLSGEQQFF
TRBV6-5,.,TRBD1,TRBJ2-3,TGTGCCAGCAGTTACCAGGGGGCAGATACGCAGTATTTT,CASSYQGADTQYF
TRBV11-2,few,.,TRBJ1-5,TGTGCCAGCAGCTTAGGGACAGCCCTCAATCAGCCCCAGCATTTT,CASSLGTALNQPQHF
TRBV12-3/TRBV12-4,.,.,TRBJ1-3,TGTGCCAGCAGTTTAAGAGCCTCTTCGTGGGGTCGCGGGGAGGGAAACACCATATATTTT,CASSLRASSWGRGEGNTIYF
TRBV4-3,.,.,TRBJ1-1,TGCGCCAGCAGCCAAGACAGAGGGACTCCTTTAACTTTCTTT,CASSQDRGTPLTFF
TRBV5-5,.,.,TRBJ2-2,TGTGCCAGCAGCTTCGGGGGTATCGGGGAGCTGTTTTTT,CASSFGGIGELFF
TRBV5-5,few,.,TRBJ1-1,TGTGCCAGCAGCCGCGAGGGGAACACTGAAGCTTTCTTT,CASSREGNTEAFF
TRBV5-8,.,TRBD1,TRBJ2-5,TGTGCCAGCAGCCCCTTGACCCCGACAGGGCCTGGTGAGACCCAGTACTTC,CASSPLTPTGPGETQYF
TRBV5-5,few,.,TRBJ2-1,TGTGCCAGCAGCTTGGTGGCAGCCATCTACAATGAGCAGTTCTTC,CASSLVAAIYNEQFF
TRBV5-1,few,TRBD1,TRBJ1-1,TGCGCCAGCAGCTTGGGGGACAGCATGAACACTGAAGCTTTCTTT,CASSLGDSMNTEAFF
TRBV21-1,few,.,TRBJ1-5,TGTGCCAGCAGCAAACATGACCAGCCCCAGCATTTT,CASSKHDQPQHF
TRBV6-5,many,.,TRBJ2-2,TGTGCCAGCAGTTACGGCGGGAACACCGGGGAGCTGTTTTTT,CASSYGGNTGELFF
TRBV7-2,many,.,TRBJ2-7,TGTGCCAGCAGCACCCACGGGAGAGAGCAGTACTTC,CASSTHGREQYF
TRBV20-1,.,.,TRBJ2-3,TGCAGTGCTTACAGCGCAACTACCACAGATACGCAGTATTTT,CSAYSATTTDTQYF
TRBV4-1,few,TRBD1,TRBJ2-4,TGCGCCAGCAGCCAAGCCGGGACAGGGGAAAACATTCAGTACTTC,CASSQAGTGENIQYF